This T cell receptor (beta chain) was found in a study of T cells in Graves' hyperthyroidism and ophthalmopathy. The investigators amplified TCR beta CDR3 regions from RNA transcripts. During a first-round RT-PCR of the TCR CDR3, the HTBI primer set was used. TCRdb fed the multiplex PCR reads into MiXCR, producing one record per CDR3 protein. The top ten hold about two fifths of the sample, which has roughly 510,000 distinct CDR3 sequences, 35% to 50% seen once. In regard to this clonotype: Its target is not known.

The CDR3 loop spans 16 amino acids. The V gene's germline CDR1 is SGHRS and CDR2 YFSETQ. The V end was cut by 5 bases, the J end by 6 bases, with 20 bases between. The study's findings and limits: In simple terms, a model built on 13 V-J features told ophthalmopathy apart from stable hyperthyroidism. Most clonotypes that expanded in the thyroid above 0.001 also showed up in blood. The model foresaw ophthalmopathy a median approximately 6.3 months prior to onset.

Orbital computed tomography, thyroid ultrasound, serum thyroxine and TRAb, and clinical symptoms together informed the diagnoses. V is TRBV5-1 and J is TRBJ2-2, with a possible D match to TRBD1 (6 bases). This TCR was recovered from an adult woman with Graves' disease, either hyperthyroidism or ophthalmopathy (not recorded which). Sequenced material: peripheral blood or thyroid tissue (not recorded which). The CDR3 DNA reads TGCGCCAGCAGATCAGGGGCCAACCCGGTATCCGGGGAGCTGTTTTTT. Its protein product is CASRSGANPVSGELFF.